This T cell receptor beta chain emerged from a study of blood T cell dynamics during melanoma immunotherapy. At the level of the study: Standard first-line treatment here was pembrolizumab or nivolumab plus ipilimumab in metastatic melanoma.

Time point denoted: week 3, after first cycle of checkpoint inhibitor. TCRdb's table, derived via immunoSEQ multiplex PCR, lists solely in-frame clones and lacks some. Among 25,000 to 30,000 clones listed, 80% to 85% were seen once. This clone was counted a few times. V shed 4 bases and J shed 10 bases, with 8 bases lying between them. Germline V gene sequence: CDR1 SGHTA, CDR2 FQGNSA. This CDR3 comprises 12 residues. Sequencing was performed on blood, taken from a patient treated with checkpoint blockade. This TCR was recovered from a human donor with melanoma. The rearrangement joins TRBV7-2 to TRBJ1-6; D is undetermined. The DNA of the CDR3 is TGTGCCAGCAGCTCCCGTGGATCACCCCTCCACTTT. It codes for CASSSRGSPLHF.